The 8 T cell receptor beta chains below come from one sample, sequenced in a study of vaccination and CD4 T cells after COVID-19. Treatment described: approximately nine-day PBMC culture with coronavirus spike peptide pools or control peptides (ViraFEST assay). Their recognized antigens are unknown. At the Johns Hopkins FTIC core, DNA taken from cultured CD4+ T cells was sequenced by way of the Oncomine TCR Beta short-read assay. MiXCR was run by TCRdb on the PCR reads, yielding one entry per CDR3 protein. The sample includes about 13,000 distinct CDR3 sequences, 25% to 30% of them seen just once. Sequencing used CD4+ T cells from blood, cultured in vitro, obtained before SARS-CoV-2 vaccination. These receptors originate from a human donor who received a COVID-19 vaccine.

This clonotype has just one count. This chain links TRBV19 with TRBJ2-1, with 11 bases fitting TRBD2. Germline V gene data show CDR1 as LNHDA and CDR2 as SQIVND (reference sequence). V was clipped by 3 bases and J by 5 bases; unmatched bases: 0. The length of the CDR3 is 14 residues. The CDR3 reads CASSMGLADNEQFF. The CDR3 region has the DNA TGTGCCAGTAGTATGGGACTAGCGGACAATGAGCAGTTCTTC.

J is TRBJ1-2 and V is TRBV4-1, with 7 bases that match TRBD1. With V trimmed by 2 bases and J by 1 base, 7 bases remained unmatched. Looked up from germline, CDR1 is MGHRA and CDR2 is YSYEKL. This CDR3 region has 16 residues. CDR3 in amino acids: CASSQLIAGGNYGYTF. DNA for the CDR3: TGCGCCAGCAGCCAATTGATCGCAGGGGGTAACTATGGCTACACCTTC.

The chain couples TRBV7-8 to TRBJ2-3; TRBD2 matches at 8 bases. CDR1 is SGHVS, CDR2 FQNEAQ, per germline. This CDR3 is 15 amino acids long. J was trimmed by 1 base and V by 7 bases; bases with no gene match: 7. CDR3 DNA sequence: TGTGCCAGCACCTCAAGCGGGGGCCGCACAGATACGCAGTATTTT. Encoded protein: CASTSSGGRTDTQYF.

In its sample, this clonotype was seen a few times. The chain is built from TRBV6-2 or TRBV6-3 and TRBJ2-7; no definite D call. CDR1 is MNHEY, CDR2 SVGEGT, per germline. This CDR3 comprises 12 residues. The ends were cut back, 4 bases at V and 6 bases at J, with 10 bases in the middle. The DNA for the CDR3 is TGTGCCAGCAGTTCGATCTCGGGCGAGCAGTACTTC. Residues: CASSSISGEQYF.

This clonotype has only a few counts. The chain joins TRBV6-1 to TRBJ1-1; D perhaps matches TRBD1 (6 bases). Germline CDR1 is MNHNS and CDR2 is SASEGT. V shed 5 bases and J shed 0 bases, with 10 bases lying between them. The CDR3 length is 14 residues. This CDR3 is CASSRQAVNTEAFF. The CDR3 DNA reads as TGTGCCAGCAGTCGACAGGCGGTGAACACTGAAGCTTTCTTT.

This chain uses TRBV6-1 with TRBJ1-3, with D perhaps matching TRBD1 (5 bases). The CDR3 runs to 14 residues. The V gene lost 7 bases and the J gene lost 3 bases, with 13 bases spanning the gap. CDR1 is MNHNS and CDR2 is SASEGT in the germline V gene. In DNA, the CDR3 is TGTGCCAGCAATGGGGGATCGCTTGGAAACACCATATATTTT. Residues: CASNGGSLGNTIYF.

This clonotype was seen more than once but under ten times. The CDR3 spells CSARDPFGGRTEAFF. The CDR3 coding sequence is TGCAGTGCTAGAGATCCCTTCGGGGGGCGCACTGAAGCTTTCTTT. V usage is TRBV20-1 and J usage is TRBJ1-1; the D gene is possibly TRBD1 (6 bases). The V end was cut by 0 bases, the J end by 4 bases, with 15 bases between. This CDR3 region has 15 residues. The germline gives CDR1 DFQATT, CDR2 SNEGSKA (reference sequence).

This clonotype has a handful of counts. This chain uses TRBV6-5 with TRBJ2-5; 8 bases fit TRBD1. V was clipped by 2 bases and J by 1 base; unmatched bases: 3. The CDR3 is 15 residues long. Germline lookup yields CDR1 MNHEY and CDR2 SVGAGI. CDR3 protein: CASSYTGTGQETQYF. The CDR3 region has the DNA TGTGCCAGCAGTTACACCGGGACAGGCCAAGAGACCCAGTACTTC.